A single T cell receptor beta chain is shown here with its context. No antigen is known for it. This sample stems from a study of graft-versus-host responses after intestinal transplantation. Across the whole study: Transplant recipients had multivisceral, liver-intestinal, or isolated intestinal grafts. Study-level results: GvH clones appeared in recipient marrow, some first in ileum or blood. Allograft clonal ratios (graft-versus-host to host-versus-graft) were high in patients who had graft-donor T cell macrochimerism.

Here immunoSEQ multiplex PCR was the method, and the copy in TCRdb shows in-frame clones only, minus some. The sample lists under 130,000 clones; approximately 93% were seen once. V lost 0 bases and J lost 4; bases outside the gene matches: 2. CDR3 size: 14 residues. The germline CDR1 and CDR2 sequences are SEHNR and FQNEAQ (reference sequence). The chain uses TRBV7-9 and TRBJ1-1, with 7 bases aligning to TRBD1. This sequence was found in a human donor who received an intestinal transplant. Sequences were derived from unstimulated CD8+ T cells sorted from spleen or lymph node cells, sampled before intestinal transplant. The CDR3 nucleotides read TGTGCCAGCAGCTTAGCGGACAGGACCACTGAAGCTTTCTTT. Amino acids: CASSLADRTTEAFF.